One and the same sample provided the 12 T cell receptor beta chains below, sequenced in a study of T cell responses to AZD1222 COVID-19 vaccine. Generated by immunoSEQ multiplex PCR, the TCRdb table keeps only in-frame clones and is missing some. The table lists approximately 92,000 clones, roughly 90% of them singletons. This specimen consisted of peripheral blood, obtained on day 0 of AZD1222 vaccination. The receptors were gathered from an adult in good health.

This chain joins TRBV5-6 and TRBJ1-5; 8 nucleotides agree with TRBD1. The junction had 3 bases not matched to a gene; V was cut back by 4 bases and J by 3 bases. Germline V CDR1 and CDR2: SGHDT, YYEEEE. The CDR3 totals 14 residues. The CDR3 DNA is TGTGCCAGCAGCCGGACAGGGCCCAATCAGCCCCAGCATTTT. It specifies CASSRTGPNQPQHF.

The V and J genes are TRBV19 and TRBJ1-3, with 11 nucleotides matching TRBD1. CDR1 LNHDA and CDR2 SQIVND come from the germline V gene (reference sequence). This CDR3 has 21 residues. The V and J ends lost 4 bases and 0 bases, in that order; junction bases with no gene match: 17. The CDR3 sequence is CASSSLDWTGGPGFSGNTIYF. CDR3 DNA: TGTGCCAGTAGTAGCCTGGATTGGACAGGGGGCCCAGGCTTCTCTGGAAACACCATATATTTT.

The chain combines TRBV19 with TRBJ1-3; TRBD1 might be the D (5 bases). V lost 9 bases, J lost 0 bases, and 18 bases lay in between. This CDR3 contains 16 residues. The germline V gene has CDR1 LNHDA and CDR2 SQIVND (reference sequence). The CDR3, as DNA: TGTGCCAGCTCGGGTGGCCAGGGAAGCTCTGGAAACACCATATATTTT. Its protein is CASSGGQGSSGNTIYF.

The chain recombines TRBV15 with TRBJ2-7; D remains unclear. The CDR3 has 12 residues. Trimming shortened V by 0 bases and J by 9 bases, and 9 bases separated the two germline ends. Germline V gene sequence: CDR1 LNHNV, CDR2 YYDKDF (reference sequence). DNA for the CDR3: TGTGCCACCAGCAGAGAAGGGTATCGGCAGTACTTC. This sequence encodes CATSREGYRQYF.

V and J are TRBV5-6 and TRBJ1-6, with D uncertain. The CDR3 runs to 15 residues. Germline CDR1 reads SGHDT; CDR2 reads YYEEEE. Trimming pared 4 bases from V and 0 bases from J, leaving 8 bases between. DNA for the CDR3: TGTGCCAGCAGCCCCCGGAGCTCCTATAATTCACCCCTCCACTTT. This codes for CASSPRSSYNSPLHF.

This clone was seen just once. The chain recombines TRBV9 with TRBJ1-2; D might be TRBD1 (5 bases). CDR1 and CDR2 from the germline V gene are SGDLS and YYNGEE. This CDR3 has 16 residues. The V and J ends lost 0 bases and 5 bases respectively, with 17 bases between them. The CDR3 is CASSVAISGHLYGYTF. The CDR3 DNA is TGTGCCAGCAGCGTAGCCATCTCCGGACACCTTTATGGCTACACCTTC. The full variable domain, completed using reference TRBV9 and TRBJ1-2, is DSGVTQTPKHLITATGQRVTLRCSPRSGDLSVYWYQQSLDQGLQFLIQYYNGEERAKGNILERFSAQQFPDLHSELNLSSLELGDSALYFCASSVAISGHLYGYTFGSGTRLTVV.

This clone was found a few times. This chain links TRBV11-2 with TRBJ2-1; 7 positions match TRBD1. Per germline, CDR1 SGHAT and CDR2 FQNNGV. V gave up 1 base and J gave up 14 bases; unmatched junction bases: 17. The CDR3 is 16 amino acids. Written as DNA, the CDR3 is TGTGCCAGCAGCTTAGGTGCCCTAAACCCACGGACAGGAGAGTTCTTC. The encoded protein is CASSLGALNPRTGEFF. Drawing the rest from reference TRBV11-2 and TRBJ2-1, the complete variable domain is EAGVAQSPRYKIIEKRQSVAFWCNPISGHATLYWYQQILGQGPKLLIQFQNNGVVDDSQLPKDRFSAERLKGVDSTLKIQPAKLEDSAVYLCASSLGALNPRTGEFFGPGTRLTVL.

The chain joins TRBV24-1 to TRBJ2-5; TRBD1 is a possible D gene (6 bases). Trimming took 1 base from V and 5 from J, leaving 16 bases between them. CDR3 length equals 16 residues. CDR1 KGHDR and CDR2 SFDVKD come from the germline V gene. The CDR3 here is CATSDFGTSLVETQYF. DNA of the CDR3: TGTGCCACCAGTGATTTCGGGACAAGCCTTGTGGAGACCCAGTACTTC.

The rearrangement links TRBV24-1 to TRBJ2-5; D gene ambiguous. The CDR3 has 13 amino acids. Germline CDR1 and CDR2: KGHDR and SFDVKD. V was shortened by 4 bases and J by 5 bases, with 10 bases between the two germline ends. CDR3 sequence (DNA): TGTGCCACCAGTGACTCTAGGGTCGAGACCCAGTACTTC. Amino acids: CATSDSRVETQYF.

The chain links TRBV5-1 to TRBJ1-1; TRBD1 is a possible D gene (6 bases). Germline V lookup: CDR1 SGHRS, CDR2 YFSETQ. The CDR3 has 17 residues. V gave up 2 bases and J gave up 5 bases, with 22 bases separating them. The CDR3 DNA reads TGCGCCAGCAGCTTCCCTGGACAGCTTGGTAGGGAAACTGAAGCTTTCTTT. This encodes CASSFPGQLGRETEAFF.

The V and J genes are TRBV5-5 and TRBJ2-7; no clear D gene. Germline V gives CDR1 SGHKS, CDR2 YYEKEE (reference sequence). The CDR3 runs to 15 residues. The germline V and J ends were trimmed by 4 bases and 6 bases, with 20 bases remaining between them. The CDR3 loop reads CASSIISGVYREQYF. The DNA for the CDR3 is TGTGCCAGCAGCATAATCTCTGGAGTATATCGCGAGCAGTACTTC.

This clone was observed a single time. The J gene is TRBJ2-7, the V gene TRBV3-1 (or the pseudogene TRBV3-2); 7 bases match TRBD2. V gave up 0 bases and J gave up 4 bases; unmatched junction bases: 3. The CDR3 length is 14 residues. The germline CDR1 and CDR2 sequences are LGHDT and YNNKEL (reference sequence). CDR3 nucleotide sequence: TGTGCCAGCAGCCAAGACCCTAGCGGTTACGAGCAGTACTTC. Translating gives CASSQDPSGYEQYF.